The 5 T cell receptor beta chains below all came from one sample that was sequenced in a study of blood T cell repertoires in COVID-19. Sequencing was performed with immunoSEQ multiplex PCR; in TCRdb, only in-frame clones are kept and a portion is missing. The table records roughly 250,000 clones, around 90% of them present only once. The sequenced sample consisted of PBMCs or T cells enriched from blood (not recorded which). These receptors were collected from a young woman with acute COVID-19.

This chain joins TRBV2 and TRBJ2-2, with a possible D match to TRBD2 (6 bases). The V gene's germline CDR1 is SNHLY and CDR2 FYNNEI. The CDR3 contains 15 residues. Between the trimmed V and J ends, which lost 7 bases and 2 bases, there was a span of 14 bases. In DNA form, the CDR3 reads TGTGCCAGCACCCAACGGAGGGTAAACACCGGGGAGCTGTTTTTT. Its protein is CASTQRRVNTGELFF. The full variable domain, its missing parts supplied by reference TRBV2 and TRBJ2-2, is EPEVTQTPSHQVTQMGQEVILRCVPISNHLYFYWYRQILGQKVEFLVSFYNNEISEKSEIFDDQFSVERPDGSNFTLKIRSTKLEDSAMYFCASTQRRVNTGELFFGEGSRLTVL.

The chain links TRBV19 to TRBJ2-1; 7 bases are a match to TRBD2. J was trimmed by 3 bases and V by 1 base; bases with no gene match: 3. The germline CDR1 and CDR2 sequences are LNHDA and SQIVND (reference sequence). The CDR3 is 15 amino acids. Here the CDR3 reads CASSIGLAYYNEQFF. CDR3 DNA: TGTGCCAGTAGTATAGGACTAGCCTACTACAATGAGCAGTTCTTC.

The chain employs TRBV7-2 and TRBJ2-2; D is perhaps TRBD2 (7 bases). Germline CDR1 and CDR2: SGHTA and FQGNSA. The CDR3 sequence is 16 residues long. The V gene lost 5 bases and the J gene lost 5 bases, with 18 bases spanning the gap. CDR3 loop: CASSTRGAGRTGELFF. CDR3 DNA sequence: TGTGCCAGCAGCACCCGGGGGGCAGGGAGGACCGGGGAGCTGTTTTTT.

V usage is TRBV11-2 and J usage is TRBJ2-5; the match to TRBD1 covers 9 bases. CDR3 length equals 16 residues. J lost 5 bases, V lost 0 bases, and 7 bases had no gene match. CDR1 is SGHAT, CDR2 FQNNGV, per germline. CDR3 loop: CASSLERDRASETQYF. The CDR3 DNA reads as TGTGCCAGCAGCTTAGAACGGGACAGGGCTTCGGAGACCCAGTACTTC. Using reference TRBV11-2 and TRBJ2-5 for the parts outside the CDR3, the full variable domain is EAGVAQSPRYKIIEKRQSVAFWCNPISGHATLYWYQQILGQGPKLLIQFQNNGVVDDSQLPKDRFSAERLKGVDSTLKIQPAKLEDSAVYLCASSLERDRASETQYFGPGTRLLVL.

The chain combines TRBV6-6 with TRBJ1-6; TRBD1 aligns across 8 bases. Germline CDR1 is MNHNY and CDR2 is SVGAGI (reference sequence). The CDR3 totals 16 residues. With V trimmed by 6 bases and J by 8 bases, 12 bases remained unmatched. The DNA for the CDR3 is TGTGCCAGCAGCCCCATTCAGGGGGCTGTTTATTCACCCCTCCACTTT. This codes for CASSPIQGAVYSPLHF.